The clone carrying this T cell receptor beta chain appeared once. Its antigen is not known. The same CDR3 arises from other DNA sequences in this sample as well. The record originates from a study of cytomegalovirus exposure and HLA in healthy donors. General study findings and limits: It was reportedly the case that the classifier diagnosed cytomegalovirus status with high specificity and sensitivity.

Germline V gene lookup returns CDR1 SGHRS and CDR2 YFSETQ. The CDR3 runs to 15 residues. The V gene end was trimmed by 0 bases and the J gene end by 5 bases; junction bases not matched to a gene: 4. The study ran its PCR with 60 Vbeta and 13 Jbeta primers. Clones were sequenced by immunoSEQ multiplex PCR, and TCRdb holds only the in-frame ones, with some missing. The data contain approximately 160,000 clones, around 80% of them singletons. The sequenced sample consisted of PBMCs. The receptor comes from a male donor in good health and CMV-seronegative. The V gene is TRBV5-1, the J gene TRBJ1-4; 7 positions agree with TRBD1. CDR3 amino acids: CASSLAGTVNEKLFF. CDR3 coding DNA: TGCGCCAGCAGCTTGGCGGGGACAGTCAATGAAAAACTGTTTTTT.